The source of this TCR beta chain is a study of blood T cell repertoires in COVID-19. For the study at large: Italy, Spain and the United States were the sources of the convalescent and acute COVID-19 samples. T cells, B-cell-depleted T cells, or PBMCs supplied cDNA or gDNA.

V was clipped by 6 bases and J by 7 bases, with 13 bases between them. The CDR3 length is 13 residues. Enrolled during active infection, Seattle patients were then followed longitudinally. Original methodology: For nucleated cells, counts were estimated from reference gene primer amplification. Here immunoSEQ multiplex PCR was the method, and the copy in TCRdb shows in-frame clones only, minus some. The V and J calls and clone size come from that table; D and trimming were worked out from the DNA. The table has some 300,000 clones, 85% to 90% seen once. Sequenced material: peripheral blood. The rearrangement links TRBV12-3 or TRBV12-4 to TRBJ2-1, with D possibly matching TRBD2 (6 bases). The receptor comes from a woman aged 45-59 years with COVID-19, enrolled during active disease. The CDR3 coding sequence is TGTGCCAGCAGCCCCTCGGGGGTTAATGAGCAGTTCTTC. It translates to CASSPSGVNEQFF.